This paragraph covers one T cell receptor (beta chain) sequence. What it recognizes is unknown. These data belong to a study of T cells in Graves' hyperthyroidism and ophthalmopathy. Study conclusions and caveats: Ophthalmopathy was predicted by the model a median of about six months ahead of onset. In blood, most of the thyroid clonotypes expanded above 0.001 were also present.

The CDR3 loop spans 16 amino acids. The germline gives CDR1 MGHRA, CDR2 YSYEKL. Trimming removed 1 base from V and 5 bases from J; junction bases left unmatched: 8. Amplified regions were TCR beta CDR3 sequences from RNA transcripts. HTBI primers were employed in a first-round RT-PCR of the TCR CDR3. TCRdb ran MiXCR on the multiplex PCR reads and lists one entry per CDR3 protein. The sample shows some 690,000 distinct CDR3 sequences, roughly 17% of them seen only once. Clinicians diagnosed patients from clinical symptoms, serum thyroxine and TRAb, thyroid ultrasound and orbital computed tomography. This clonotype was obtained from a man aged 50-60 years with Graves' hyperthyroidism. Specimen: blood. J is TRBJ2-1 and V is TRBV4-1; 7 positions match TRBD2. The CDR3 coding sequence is TGCGCCAGCAGCCAAGGATGGCTAGCGGTAAACAATGAGCAGTTCTTC. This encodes CASSQGWLAVNNEQFF.